The present entry profiles one TCR beta chain with its context. Its target antigen remains unknown. No base-level quality is on record; no much larger clone is a single base apart. These data are taken from a study of blood T cell repertoires in COVID-19 (dated by TCRdb to 2019 to 2021). At the level of the whole study: Samples covering the acute and convalescent phases of COVID-19 were provided by collaborators in the United States, Italy and Spain. Subjects who had been exposed to COVID-19, were actively infected with it, or had recovered from it provided the deeply sampled blood TCRbeta repertoires that made up the dataset. The material from the prospective study consisted of cDNA or gDNA derived from T cells, B-cell-depleted T cells, or PBMCs. Samples were obtained from the ongoing ImmuneRACE study (first 160 participants) and from over 1,000 subjects provided by 6 global collaborators. Where HLA class I and class II types were available, the types were taken from metadata supplied by the sample provider, not from assay-based typing. The repertoires were made available in a free public database intended to serve as a resource for research on the immune response to SARS-CoV-2. Sample metadata almost always included a de-identified subject ID, COVID-19 status, age in years and sex.

General findings and caveats noted by the study authors: The amount of clinical and demographic metadata varied by source and participant and was provided uncurated.

TCRbeta CDR3 regions were amplified from genomic DNA using the immunoSEQ Assay, a bias-controlled multiplex PCR. The authors' analysis ran thus. Within the assay, amplification of reference gene primers was used to estimate how many nucleated cells each sample contained. Sequence reads were collapsed and filtered to measure the absolute abundance of every unique TCRbeta CDR3 rearrangement. For each sample, productive Simpson clonality was calculated by taking the square root of Simpson's diversity index across productive rearrangements. TCRdb stores this immuneACCESS table with in-frame sequences only. Part of the clones is absent; in the studies checked, under half of the shortfall reflects unresolved V genes, and no reason is known for the rest. From that table come the V and J calls and clone size; the DNA was used to work out D and trimming. This sample comprises 150,000 or so clones, roughly 83% of them detected only once. The ten largest clones capture 5% of the sample.

At one collaborating source in Seattle, patients were enrolled during active infection and were followed longitudinally through the course of disease. Whole blood was collected in K2EDTA tubes by collaborating institutions according to the institutions' own protocols. For TCRbeta analysis, collaborators shipped samples as frozen whole blood, isolated PBMCs, or DNA extracted from either of those sample types. The CDR3 runs 14 residues from the cysteine to the phenylalanine. Only CDR3 DNA remains: 42 bases, in frame from the first base. CDR1 and CDR2, per the germline V gene (reference sequence), are MNHEY and SMNVEV. V is cut back by 3 bases and J by 6 bases, with 2 bases in the junction unmatched.

The chain employs TRBV27 and TRBJ1-6; the junction holds 7 bases that match TRBD1. The source of this sequence is a woman in her 70s with COVID-19, enrolled during active disease. Sequenced: peripheral blood. Read as DNA, the sequence is TGTGCCAGCAGTTTGACAGGGACTAATTCACCCCTCCACTTT. Translated, this is CASSLTGTNSPLHF.